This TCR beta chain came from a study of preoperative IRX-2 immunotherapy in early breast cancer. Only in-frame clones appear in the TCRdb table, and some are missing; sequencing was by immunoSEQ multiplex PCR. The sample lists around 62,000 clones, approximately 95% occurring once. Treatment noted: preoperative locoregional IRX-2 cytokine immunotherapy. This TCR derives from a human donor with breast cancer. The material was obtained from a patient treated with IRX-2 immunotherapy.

CDR3 coding DNA: TGTGCCAGCAGCCCCCGGGGCTCCAGTTTGGGGGAGCTGTTTTTT. Translating gives CASSPRGSSLGELFF. The J gene is TRBJ2-2, the V gene TRBV13, with D perhaps matching TRBD1 or TRBD2 (5 bases each). CDR1 is PRHDT, CDR2 FYEKMQ, per germline (reference sequence). The CDR3 is 15 residues long. The ends were cut back, 5 bases at V and 8 bases at J, with 18 bases in the middle.